The 24 T cell receptor beta chains given below trace back to one sample, sequenced in a study of spatial heterogeneity in lung cancer. Study-level results: Tumors with more nonsynonymous mutations had more expanded intratumoral alpha and beta TCRs.

The time point denotes: sample taken at primary tumor resection. Their recognized antigens are unknown. TCRdb analysed the 5' RACE reads with MiXCR anew, one entry per CDR3 protein. The sample records about 13,000 distinct CDR3 sequences, 4% to 5.5% being singletons. The sequencing used lung tumor tissue, collected at surgery. The receptors were sampled from a male donor with early-stage non-small cell lung cancer.

Many counts were recorded for this clonotype. Within a library made for alpha chains, this beta chain is off target, and its count is uninformative. The rearrangement uses TRBV6-6 and TRBJ1-4; no clear D. Trimming pared 7 bases from V and 5 bases from J, leaving 11 bases between. This CDR3 has 13 residues. Germline CDR1 reads MNHNY; CDR2 reads SVGAGI (reference sequence). CDR3 amino acids: CASKYGPNEKLFF. In DNA form, the CDR3 reads TGTGCCAGCAAGTATGGCCCCAATGAAAAACTGTTTTTT.

This clonotype turned up a few times. A library made for alpha chains picked up this beta chain off target, so its size means little. J is TRBJ1-3 and V is TRBV5-1; D perhaps matches TRBD1 (6 bases). The germline V gene has CDR1 SGHRS and CDR2 YFSETQ. V was cut by 0 bases and J by 0 bases, with 7 bases left in between. This CDR3 spans 15 amino acids. CDR3: CASSLAGVSGNTIYF. The CDR3 nucleotides are TGCGCCAGCAGCTTGGCAGGGGTCTCTGGAAACACCATATATTTT.

This clonotype was recorded many times. This beta chain came through as a stray read in a library set up for alpha chains, and its size says little. The gene calls are TRBV6-5 and TRBJ2-7; 10 positions agree with TRBD1. Germline V gives CDR1 MNHEY, CDR2 SVGAGI. J was trimmed by 6 bases and V by 5 bases; bases with no gene match: 4. The CDR3 runs 13 residues. The DNA for the CDR3 is TGTGCCAGCAGTATATGGACAGGGGGCGAGCAGTACTTC. It specifies CASSIWTGGEQYF.

Ten or more counts support this clonotype. This beta chain was picked up by a library intended for alpha chains and is off target, so its count carries little meaning. The V gene is TRBV12-3 or TRBV12-4, the J gene TRBJ1-4, with D hard to call. The CDR3 spans 12 residues. V was pared by 3 bases and J by 6 bases, with 5 bases between. The CDR3 DNA reads TGTGCCAGCAGTTTTGCGGATGAAAAACTGTTTTTT. Translating gives CASSFADEKLFF.

This clonotype occurred many times. This beta chain slipped into a library made for alpha chains as a stray read, so its size is not meaningful. The chain employs TRBV2 and TRBJ1-1, with TRBD1 matching over 8 bases. In germline, CDR1 is SNHLY, CDR2 FYNNEI. With 6 bases clipped from V and 4 bases from J, the junction kept 7 bases outside the gene matches. The CDR3 covers 14 residues. CDR3 nucleotides: TGTGCCAGCAGAAGACAGGGGAGAGGCACTGAAGCTTTCTTT. Encoded protein: CASRRQGRGTEAFF.

This clonotype was found many times. The size of this beta chain means little, since it is a stray read in a library made for alpha chains. The chain links TRBV6-6 to TRBJ1-1; possibly TRBD1 for D (6 bases). Germline CDR1 reads MNHNY; CDR2 reads SVGAGI (reference sequence). With 2 bases removed from V and 4 bases from J, the gap between germline ends came to 8 bases. The CDR3 loop spans 13 amino acids. The CDR3 bases are TGTGCCAGCAGTTACAGAGGGGGCACTGAAGCTTTCTTT. Translating gives CASSYRGGTEAFF.

In its sample, this clonotype was seen many times. This beta chain came through as a stray read in a library set up for alpha chains, and its size says little. V is TRBV28 and J is TRBJ1-4, with a weak D call TRBD1 (5 bases). The V gene's germline CDR1 is MDHEN and CDR2 SYDVKM. The CDR3 is 14 amino acids. V was trimmed by 10 bases and J by 5 bases, leaving 17 bases between them. CDR3 nucleotide sequence: TGTGCCACCTTAGGGTGGGGGGGGAATGAAAAACTGTTTTTT. Translated: CATLGWGGNEKLFF. The full variable domain, with the rest looked up from reference TRBV28 and TRBJ1-4, is DVKVTQSSRYLVKRTGEKVFLECVQDMDHENMFWYRQDPGLGLRLIYFSYDVKMKEKGDIPEGYSVSREKKERFSLILESASTNQTSMYLCATLGWGGNEKLFFGSGTQLSVL.

The table lists this clonotype with many counts. Since the library was made to target alpha chains, this beta chain is a stray read and its abundance is not meaningful. The CDR3 loop is CASSHQEGLAGGLDTQYF. The CDR3 nucleotides are TGTGCCAGCAGCCACCAGGAGGGACTAGCGGGGGGGCTGGATACGCAGTATTTT. V is TRBV3-1 and J is TRBJ2-3; TRBD2 aligns across 16 bases. Germline values: CDR1 LGHDT, CDR2 YNNKEL (reference sequence). V lost 3 bases, J lost 6 bases, and 9 bases stayed unmatched. The CDR3 extends over 18 amino acids.

The sample holds many counts of this clonotype. Little can be read into the size of this beta chain, an off-target read in a library designed for alpha chains. The genes are TRBV2 and TRBJ1-6; a possible D gene is TRBD1 (6 bases). This CDR3 spans 12 amino acids. V lost 8 bases and J lost 10, with 12 bases in between. From germline, CDR1 is SNHLY and CDR2 FYNNEI. The CDR3 DNA is TGTGCCAGCGGAGGGGGTAGCTCACCCCTCCACTTT. Translation gives CASGGGSSPLHF.

This clonotype has at least ten counts. This beta chain is off target for a library built for alpha chains, so its abundance means little. The J gene is TRBJ1-6, the V gene TRBV2; the D gene is possibly TRBD1 (6 bases). The CDR3 length is 13 residues. Trimming stripped 4 bases from V and 9 bases from J, with 10 bases between. Germline CDR1 is SNHLY and CDR2 is FYNNEI. The CDR3 is CASSGQGSSPLHF. DNA of the CDR3: TGTGCCAGCAGTGGGCAGGGGTCTTCACCCCTCCACTTT.

There are many counts of this clonotype. Being off target in a library aimed at alpha chains, this beta chain has a size of little meaning. This sequence joins TRBV28 and TRBJ2-7, with 14 bases lining up with TRBD2. The germline V gene encodes CDR1 MDHEN and CDR2 SYDVKM. Unmatched junction bases numbered 21, after V lost 6 bases and J lost 2 bases. The CDR3 length is 21 residues. CDR3 coding DNA: TGTGCCAGCAGCGGAAATCGAGCGAGACTAGCGGGGGGGATGAGGACCTACGAGCAGTACTTC. Translating gives CASSGNRARLAGGMRTYEQYF.

This clonotype has at least ten counts. The library was designed around alpha chains, so this beta chain is a stray read whose abundance carries little weight. The chain couples TRBV25-1 to TRBJ1-5; D not resolved. This CDR3 region has 13 residues. Trimming left V 2 bases short and J 2 bases short, with 4 bases between. Germline CDR1 and CDR2: MGHDK and SYGVNS. CDR3 region: CASSEDGNQPQHF. The CDR3 DNA is TGTGCCAGCAGTGAAGATGGCAATCAGCCCCAGCATTTT.

Comment on this clonotype: Because the library targeted alpha chains, this beta chain is an off-target read whose size means little. CDR3 bases: TGTGCCAGCAGCCGGGAAGACAGATCCAATCAGCCCCAGCATTTT. Translating it yields CASSREDRSNQPQHF. V usage is TRBV5-5 and J usage is TRBJ1-5; D might be TRBD1 (5 bases). The germline V gene encodes CDR1 SGHKS and CDR2 YYEKEE (reference sequence). Between the trimmed V and J ends, which lost 4 bases and 3 bases, there was a span of 14 bases. The CDR3 extends over 15 amino acids.

This clonotype has only a few counts. Because the library targeted alpha chains, this beta chain is an off-target read whose size means little. J is TRBJ2-3 and V is TRBV12-3 or TRBV12-4; D remains ambiguous. Trimming stripped 2 bases from V and 2 bases from J, with 8 bases between. This CDR3 region has 14 residues. The CDR3 nucleotides read TGTGCCAGCAGTTTAAAGGTCCTCACAGATACGCAGTATTTT. Translating gives CASSLKVLTDTQYF.

Sample share makes this clonotype large. This beta chain is an off-target read within a library intended for alpha chains, so its frequency means little. The chain is built from TRBV12-3 or TRBV12-4 and TRBJ1-5; D ambiguous. The CDR3 sequence is 14 residues long. V lost 7 bases, J lost 0 bases, and 10 bases lay in between. Written as DNA, the CDR3 is TGTGCCAGCACCTCCCGGCCTAGCAATCAGCCCCAGCATTTT. This translates into CASTSRPSNQPQHF.

This clonotype appeared many times. Little can be read into the size of this beta chain, an off-target read in a library designed for alpha chains. V usage is TRBV20-1 and J usage is TRBJ2-1, with D possibly matching TRBD1 (6 bases). Germline values: CDR1 DFQATT, CDR2 SNEGSKA (reference sequence). This CDR3 is 12 amino acids long. V shed 3 bases and J shed 8 bases, with 11 bases lying between them. CDR3 bases: TGCAGTGCTAGCCAACAGGGCGATGAGCAGTTCTTC. It specifies CSASQQGDEQFF.

This clonotype turned up a few times. This beta chain came through as a stray read in a library set up for alpha chains, and its size says little. The J gene is TRBJ1-2, the V gene TRBV6-5; 9 bases line up with TRBD1. Losses at the gene ends were 0 bases for V and 8 bases for J; bases not matched to a gene: 16. In germline, CDR1 is MNHEY, CDR2 SVGAGI. The CDR3 covers 18 residues. DNA for the CDR3: TGTGCCAGCAGTTACTCCTCATCCTGGGGACAGGGAAGAGTAGGCTACACCTTC. Translating gives CASSYSSSWGQGRVGYTF.

This clonotype was picked up a small number of times. One end of the junction is discordant with germline, which a read error may explain. This beta chain turned up in a library designed for alpha chains; as an off-target read, its abundance says little. V gene TRBV7-7 combines with J gene TRBJ2-2, with TRBD1 as a possible D gene (6 bases). The CDR3 loop spans 13 amino acids. Germline V gene data show CDR1 as SSHAT and CDR2 as FNYEAQ (reference sequence). The DNA of the CDR3 is TGTGCTAGCAGCTTAGGGGGCACCGGGGAGCTGTTTTTT. It is translated as CASSLGGTGELFF.

This clonotype occurred many times. Found in a library prepared for alpha chains, this beta chain is an off-target read, and its abundance has little meaning. The rearrangement uses TRBV5-1 and TRBJ1-5; tentative D call: TRBD1 (5 bases). Between the trimmed V and J ends, which lost 3 bases and 4 bases, there was a span of 14 bases. Germline CDR1 is SGHRS and CDR2 is YFSETQ. The CDR3 runs 15 residues. The CDR3 nucleotides are TGCGCCAGCAGCTATAGTGGGGCCCCGAATCAGCCCCAGCATTTT. Protein product: CASSYSGAPNQPQHF.

This clonotype was counted only a few times. With the library built for alpha chains, this beta chain is off target and its frequency is not meaningful. CDR3 amino acids: CASSRLTSGVKKDTQYF. The CDR3 DNA sequence: TGTGCCAGCAGCCGCTTGACTAGCGGGGTTAAAAAAGATACGCAGTATTTT. J is TRBJ2-3 and V is TRBV7-9; 11 bases are shared with TRBD2. In germline, CDR1 is SEHNR, CDR2 FQNEAQ (reference sequence). This CDR3 is built from 17 residues. V gave up 5 bases and J gave up 5 bases; unmatched junction bases: 12.

This clonotype occurred many times. This beta chain slipped into a library made for alpha chains as a stray read, so its size is not meaningful. The rearrangement uses TRBV7-2 and TRBJ2-3; the D is unclear. Trimming cost V 3 bases and J 6 bases, with 10 bases left between them. Germline CDR1 reads SGHTA; CDR2 reads FQGNSA. CDR3 length: 13 residues. In DNA, the CDR3 is TGTGCCAGCAGCTTCGTTCCCGGGGATACGCAGTATTTT. Amino acids: CASSFVPGDTQYF.

As regards this clonotype: This beta chain is a stray sequence in a library constructed for alpha chains; its clone size is not meaningful. V usage is TRBV7-9 and J usage is TRBJ2-1, with 8 bases aligning to TRBD1. Germline CDR1 reads SEHNR; CDR2 reads FQNEAQ (reference sequence). This CDR3 region has 14 residues. The trim removed 5 bases at V and 8 bases at J, leaving 8 bases unmatched. The CDR3 DNA sequence: TGTGCCAGCAGCACGAGACAGGGGATACATGAGCAGTTCTTC. Protein product: CASSTRQGIHEQFF.

This clonotype is medium-sized. Being off target in a library aimed at alpha chains, this beta chain has a size of little meaning. The chain joins TRBV7-9 to TRBJ2-5; 8 bases fit TRBD1. The CDR3 totals 14 residues. V was pared by 4 bases and J by 5 bases, with 6 bases of the junction left unmatched. The germline CDR1 and CDR2 sequences are SEHNR and FQNEAQ (reference sequence). The CDR3 here is CASSYTGGRETQYF. CDR3 coding DNA: TGTGCCAGCAGCTACACAGGGGGGAGGGAGACCCAGTACTTC.

This clonotype is judged medium-sized. This beta chain is an unintended read in a library built for alpha chains; its size means little. The CDR3 DNA is TGTGCCAGCTCCCCGGACCAGGGGACCCAGTACTTC. Encoded protein: CASSPDQGTQYF. V usage is TRBV18 and J usage is TRBJ2-5, with D possibly TRBD1 on 5 matching bases. Trimming took off 6 bases at V and 7 bases at J, with 12 bases between the two ends. In germline, CDR1 is KGHSH, CDR2 LQKENI. The CDR3 is made up of 12 amino acids.